This T cell receptor beta chain was documented in a study of blood T cell repertoires in COVID-19. Data came from immunoSEQ multiplex PCR; TCRdb stores just in-frame clones and leaves some out. The sample includes 200,000 to 250,000 clones, 80% to 90% of them seen just once. The V gene's germline CDR1 is MNHNY and CDR2 SVGAGI (reference sequence). V was pared by 3 bases and J by 3 bases, with 4 bases of the junction left unmatched. This CDR3 contains 14 residues. The sequenced sample was peripheral blood. The chain is built from TRBV6-6 and TRBJ2-7; 8 nucleotides align to TRBD1. The TCR originated in a man aged 30 to 39 with COVID-19, enrolled during active disease. The DNA of the CDR3 is TGTGCCAGCAGTTATCTCGGGACAGGCTACGAGCAGTACTTC. This gives the protein CASSYLGTGYEQYF.